This TCR beta chain came from a study of Graves' ophthalmopathy and Graves' hyperthyroidism. From RNA, the CDR3 regions of TCR beta chains were amplified and sequenced. Following a first-round RT-PCR that used HTBI primers, a second-round multiplex PCR was carried out. TCRdb redid the calling of the multiplex PCR reads with MiXCR, one entry per CDR3 protein. The sample records hundreds of thousands of distinct CDR3 sequences, 35% to 50% being singletons. V lost 1 base to trimming and J lost 3 bases; unmatched junction nucleotides: 5. Germline values: CDR1 SGHTA, CDR2 FQGNSA. The CDR3 runs to 15 residues. This clonotype was counted ten times or more. Excluded: other autoimmune disease, uncontrolled infection, pregnancy or lactation. The diagnostic workup employed clinical symptoms, serum thyroxine, TRAb, thyroid ultrasound and orbital computed tomography.

The receptor's source is an adult man with Graves' ophthalmopathy. Sequencing was carried out using peripheral blood. This sequence joins TRBV7-2 and TRBJ2-7; TRBD1 matches 8 bases. CDR3 residues: CASSLGGTGDYEQYF. Written as DNA, the CDR3 is TGTGCCAGCAGCTTAGGAGGGACAGGAGACTACGAGCAGTACTTC.